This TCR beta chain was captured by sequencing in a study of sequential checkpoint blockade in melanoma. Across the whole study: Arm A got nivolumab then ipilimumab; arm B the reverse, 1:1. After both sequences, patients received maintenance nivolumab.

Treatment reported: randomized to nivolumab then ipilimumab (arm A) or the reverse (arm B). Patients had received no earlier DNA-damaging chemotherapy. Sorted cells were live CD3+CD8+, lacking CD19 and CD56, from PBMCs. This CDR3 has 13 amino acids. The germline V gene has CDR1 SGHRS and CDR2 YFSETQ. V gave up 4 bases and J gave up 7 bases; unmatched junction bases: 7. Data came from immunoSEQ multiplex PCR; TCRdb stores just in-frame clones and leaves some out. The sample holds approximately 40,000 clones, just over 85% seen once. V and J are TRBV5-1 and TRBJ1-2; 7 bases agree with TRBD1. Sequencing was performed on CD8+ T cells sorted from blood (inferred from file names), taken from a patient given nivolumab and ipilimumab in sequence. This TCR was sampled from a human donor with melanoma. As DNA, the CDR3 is TGCGCCAGCAGCCCCGGACAGGTTCCTGGCTACACCTTC. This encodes CASSPGQVPGYTF.